This T cell receptor (beta chain) was captured by sequencing in a study of T cells in Graves' hyperthyroidism and ophthalmopathy. Study findings and constraints: Most thyroid clonotypes expanded above 0.001 appeared in blood too.

Regarding this clonotype: Antigen: not known.

Deletions cut 1 base from V and 7 bases from J, with 11 bases between. This CDR3 region has 13 residues. The germline V gene encodes CDR1 SGHVS and CDR2 FNYEAQ. A lack of ophthalmopathy progression within 18 months defined stable Graves' hyperthyroidism. Patients aged 18 to 65 with hyperthyroidism were newly diagnosed, with duration under 2 months. Amplified TCR beta CDR3 regions derived from RNA transcripts. TCR CDR3 underwent first-round RT-PCR with the HTBI primer set. TCRdb reanalysed the multiplex PCR reads using MiXCR and keeps one entry per CDR3 protein. The sample lists approximately 500,000 distinct CDR3 sequences; about 43% were seen once.

The sequence was collected from a woman between 18 and 30 years old with Graves' hyperthyroidism. Material for sequencing was peripheral blood or thyroid tissue (not recorded which). The genes are TRBV7-6 and TRBJ2-7; possible D gene TRBD1, 5 bases. DNA of the CDR3: TGTGCCAGCAGCTTAGGACAGATCGATGAGCAGTACTTC. Its protein product is CASSLGQIDEQYF. The full variable domain, in which reference TRBV7-6 and TRBJ2-7 provide the parts outside the CDR3, is GAGVSQSPRYKVTKRGQDVALRCDPISGHVSLYWYRQALGQGPEFLTYFNYEAQQDKSGLPNDRFSAERPEGSISTLTIQRTEQRDSAMYRCASSLGQIDEQYFGPGTRLTVT.